The present TCR beta chain was sequenced within a study of CD8 T cells in ankylosing spondylitis. As to this clonotype: Its antigen is undetermined.

Researchers built TCR beta libraries using quantitative 5'-RACE with molecular barcodes. MiXCR was run by TCRdb on the 5' RACE reads, yielding one entry per CDR3 protein. The data hold under 550,000 distinct CDR3 sequences, with 25% to 30% observed a single time. Study-level points and caveats: Among TCR beta sequences, a motif of fewer than 10 highly homologous variants appeared characteristic of ankylosing spondylitis blood. Disease-linked clones reportedly concentrated significantly in matched ankylosing spondylitis synovial fluid.

Sequenced input: blood, either unsorted or a sorted T cell fraction (not recorded which). This clonotype was obtained from a male donor with ankylosing spondylitis.

The CDR3 bases are TGTGCCAGCAGCCAAACTGGGGAGACCCAGTACTTC. It translates to CASSQTGETQYF. V gene TRBV3-1 combines with J gene TRBJ2-5; D is uncertain. Germline loops: CDR1 LGHDT, CDR2 YNNKEL (reference sequence). The CDR3 has 12 residues. Trimming left V 2 bases short and J 5 bases short, with 6 bases between.